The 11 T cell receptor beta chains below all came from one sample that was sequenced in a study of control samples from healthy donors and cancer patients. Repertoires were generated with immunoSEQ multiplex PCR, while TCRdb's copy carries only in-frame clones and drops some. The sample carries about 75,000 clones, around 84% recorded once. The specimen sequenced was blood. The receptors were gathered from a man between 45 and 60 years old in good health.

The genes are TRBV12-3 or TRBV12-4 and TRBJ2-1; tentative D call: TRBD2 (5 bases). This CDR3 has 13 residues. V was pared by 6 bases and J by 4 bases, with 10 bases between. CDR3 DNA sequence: TGTGCCAGCAGGCGACGGGGTTACAATGAGCAGTTCTTC. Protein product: CASRRRGYNEQFF.

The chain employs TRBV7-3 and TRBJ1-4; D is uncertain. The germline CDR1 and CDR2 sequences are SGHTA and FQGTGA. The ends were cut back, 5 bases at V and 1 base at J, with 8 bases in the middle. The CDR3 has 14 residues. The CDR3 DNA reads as TGTGCCAGCAGCGGCGGCCGAACTAATGAAAAACTGTTTTTT. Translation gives CASSGGRTNEKLFF.

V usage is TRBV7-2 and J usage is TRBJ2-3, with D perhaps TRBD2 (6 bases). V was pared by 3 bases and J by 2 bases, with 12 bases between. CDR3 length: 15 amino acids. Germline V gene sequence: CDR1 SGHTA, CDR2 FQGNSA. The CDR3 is CASSFSSGDTDTQYF. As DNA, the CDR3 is TGTGCCAGCAGCTTTTCATCGGGGGACACAGATACGCAGTATTTT. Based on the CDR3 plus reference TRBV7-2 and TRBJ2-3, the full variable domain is GAGVSQSPSNKVTEKGKDVELRCDPISGHTALYWYRQSLGQGLEFLIYFQGNSAPDKSGLPSDRFSAERTGGSVSTLTIQRTQQEDSAVYLCASSFSSGDTDTQYFGPGTRLTVL.

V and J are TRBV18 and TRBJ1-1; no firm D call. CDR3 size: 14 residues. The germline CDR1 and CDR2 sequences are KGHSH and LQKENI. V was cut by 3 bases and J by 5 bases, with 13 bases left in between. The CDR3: CASSPLSRETEAFF. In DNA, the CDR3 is TGTGCCAGCTCACCTCTCAGTCGGGAAACTGAAGCTTTCTTT.

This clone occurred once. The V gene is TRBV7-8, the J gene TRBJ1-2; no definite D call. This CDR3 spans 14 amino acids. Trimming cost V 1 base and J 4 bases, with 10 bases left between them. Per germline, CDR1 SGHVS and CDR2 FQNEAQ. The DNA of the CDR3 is TGTGCCAGCAGCTTAGATCGGGGTTCCTATGGCTACACCTTC. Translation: CASSLDRGSYGYTF.

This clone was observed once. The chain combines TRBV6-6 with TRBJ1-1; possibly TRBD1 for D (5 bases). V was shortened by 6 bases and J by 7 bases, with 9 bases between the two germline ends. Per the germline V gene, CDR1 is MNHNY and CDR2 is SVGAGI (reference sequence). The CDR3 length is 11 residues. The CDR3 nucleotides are TGTGCCAGCAGAGGGGACCGTGAAGCTTTCTTT. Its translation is CASRGDREAFF.

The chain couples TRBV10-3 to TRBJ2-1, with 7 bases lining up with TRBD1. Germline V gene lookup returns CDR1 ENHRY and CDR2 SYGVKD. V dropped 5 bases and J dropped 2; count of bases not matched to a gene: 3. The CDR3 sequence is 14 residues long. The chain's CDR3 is CAISWDSPYNEQFF. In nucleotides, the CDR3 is TGTGCCATCAGTTGGGACAGTCCCTACAATGAGCAGTTCTTC.

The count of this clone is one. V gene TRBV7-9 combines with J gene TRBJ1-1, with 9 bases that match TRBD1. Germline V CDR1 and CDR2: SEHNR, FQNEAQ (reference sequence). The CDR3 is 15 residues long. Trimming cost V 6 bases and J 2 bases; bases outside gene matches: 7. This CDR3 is CASRQQGAPNTEAFF. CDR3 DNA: TGTGCCAGCAGACAACAGGGGGCGCCTAACACTGAAGCTTTCTTT.

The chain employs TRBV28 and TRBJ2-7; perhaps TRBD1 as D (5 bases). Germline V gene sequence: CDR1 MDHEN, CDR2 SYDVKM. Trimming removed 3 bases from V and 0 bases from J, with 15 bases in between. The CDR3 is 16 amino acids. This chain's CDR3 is CASSFWTSSLSYEQYF. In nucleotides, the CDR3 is TGTGCCAGCAGTTTTTGGACATCCTCCCTCTCCTACGAGCAGTACTTC. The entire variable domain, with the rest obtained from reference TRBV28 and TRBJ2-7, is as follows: DVKVTQSSRYLVKRTGEKVFLECVQDMDHENMFWYRQDPGLGLRLIYFSYDVKMKEKGDIPEGYSVSREKKERFSLILESASTNQTSMYLCASSFWTSSLSYEQYFGPGTRLTVT.

CDR3 sequence reads: CASSFSTSGKSEQFF. DNA of the CDR3: TGTGCCAGCAGCTTCTCGACTAGCGGGAAGTCTGAGCAGTTCTTC. The genes are TRBV7-2 and TRBJ2-1, with TRBD2 matching over 11 bases. The germline V gene encodes CDR1 SGHTA and CDR2 FQGNSA. This CDR3 region has 15 residues. Trimming cost V 3 bases and J 9 bases; bases outside gene matches: 7.

CDR3 nucleotide sequence: TGTGCCAGCAGTCTAGCGGCCGACCGTGGGGATACGCAGTATTTT. This encodes CASSLAADRGDTQYF. This sequence joins TRBV6-5 and TRBJ2-3, with 7 bases aligning to TRBD2. This CDR3 comprises 15 residues. Germline CDR1 MNHEY, CDR2 SVGAGI. J was trimmed by 6 bases and V by 5 bases; bases with no gene match: 11.